This T cell receptor beta chain came from a study of blood T cell repertoires in COVID-19 (dated by TCRdb to 2020 to 2022). Regarding the study in general: Collaborator samples came from the United States, Italy and Spain and covered acute and convalescent phases of COVID-19. The material from the prospective study consisted of cDNA or gDNA derived from T cells, B-cell-depleted T cells, or PBMCs. Subjects who had been exposed to COVID-19, were actively infected with it, or had recovered from it provided the deeply sampled blood TCRbeta repertoires that made up the dataset. The repertoires were released in a freely available public database intended as a resource for research on the immune response to SARS-CoV-2. Samples came from the ongoing ImmuneRACE study (first 160 participants) plus 1,254 subjects from 6 global collaborators. A de-identified subject ID, COVID-19 status, age in years and sex were almost always included in the sample metadata. Where HLA class I and class II types were available, the types were taken from metadata supplied by the sample provider, not from assay-based typing.

The collaborating institutions used their own protocols to collect whole blood in K2EDTA tubes. Collaborator samples were shipped for TCRbeta analysis as frozen whole blood, isolated PBMCs, or DNA extracted from either sample type. Paper-wide results and their limitations: Clinical and demographic metadata were provided uncurated, with the amount varying by source and participant.

As for this clone: Which antigen it targets is not known. No base qualities exist here, and no much larger clone lies one base off it.

Trimming removed 6 bases from V and 8 bases from J, leaving 7 bases between the germline ends. The germline V gene sets CDR1 to LGHNT and CDR2 to FRNRAP. Reading from cysteine to phenylalanine, the CDR3 counts 10 amino acids. The only DNA kept is the CDR3, 30 bases in frame from the first base. TCRbeta CDR3 regions were amplified from genomic DNA using the immunoSEQ Assay, a bias-controlled multiplex PCR. As for the authors' bioinformatics: Within the assay, amplification of reference gene primers was used to estimate how many nucleated cells each sample contained. To quantify the absolute abundance of each unique TCRbeta CDR3 rearrangement, sequence reads were collapsed and filtered. Productive Simpson clonality was computed per sample as the square root of Simpson's diversity index over productive rearrangements. Sourced from immuneACCESS, this table was stored by TCRdb with only in-frame sequences that have V and J called. A share of the clones is absent; for the studies checked, an unresolved V gene accounts for under half, and the remainder has no known explanation. The DNA gave D and trimming, while V, J and clone size come from that table. This sample is represented by roughly 300,000 clones; around 85% of them were singletons. The top ten hold around 7.2% of the sample.

The receptor's source is a human donor in a cohort sampled during active COVID-19. The specimen was peripheral blood. The rearranged segments are TRBV12-5 and TRBJ1-1, with the D gene not clear enough to name. The CDR3 has the sequence CASGAGEAFF. The DNA is TGTGCTAGTGGGGCAGGCGAAGCTTTCTTT.